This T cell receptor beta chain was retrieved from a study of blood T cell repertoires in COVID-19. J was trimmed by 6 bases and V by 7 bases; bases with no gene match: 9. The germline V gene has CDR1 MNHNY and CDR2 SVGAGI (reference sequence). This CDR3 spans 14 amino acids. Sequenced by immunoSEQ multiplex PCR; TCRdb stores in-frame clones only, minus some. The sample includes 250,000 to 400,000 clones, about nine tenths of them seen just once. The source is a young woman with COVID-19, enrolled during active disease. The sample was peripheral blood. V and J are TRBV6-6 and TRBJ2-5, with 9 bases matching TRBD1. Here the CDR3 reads CASTTGQGEKTQYF. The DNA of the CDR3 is TGTGCCAGCACAACGGGACAGGGAGAGAAGACCCAGTACTTC.